The 23 T cell receptor beta chains below were found in one sample sequenced in a study of blood T cell repertoires in COVID-19. Sequencing was performed with immunoSEQ multiplex PCR; in TCRdb, only in-frame clones are kept and a portion is missing. There are approximately 300,000 clones in the sample; about nine tenths occur only once, and roughly 7.3% lies in the top ten. What was sequenced was peripheral blood. These receptors were taken from a woman between 25 and 40 years old with COVID-19, enrolled during active disease.

The chain carries TRBV9 and TRBJ1-5; 8 bases agree with TRBD1. The V segment lost 0 bases and the J segment 4 bases; nucleotides outside the gene matches: 3. Germline CDR1 is SGDLS and CDR2 is YYNGEE. CDR3 length equals 15 residues. The CDR3 nucleotides are TGTGCCAGCAGCGTAGGGGGACAGGTGAATCAGCCCCAGCATTTT. Translating gives CASSVGGQVNQPQHF.

This sequence joins TRBV18 and TRBJ1-2; D unresolved. Trimming pared 6 bases from V and 6 bases from J, leaving 14 bases between. This CDR3 is 13 amino acids long. Germline V gives CDR1 KGHSH, CDR2 LQKENI. CDR3 nucleotide sequence: TGTGCCAGCTCCGGTTCAGGCACTGATGGCTACACCTTC. It specifies CASSGSGTDGYTF.

The V call is TRBV3-1 (or the pseudogene TRBV3-2), the J call TRBJ1-2, with 8 nucleotides matching TRBD1. Per the germline V gene, CDR1 is LGHDT and CDR2 is YNNKEL (reference sequence). The CDR3 length is 14 residues. V lost 3 bases and J lost 7; bases outside the gene matches: 7. The CDR3 region has the DNA TGTGCCAGCAGCCACCGGGACAGGCATCTTGGCTACACCTTC. As protein: CASSHRDRHLGYTF.

The chain recombines TRBV18 with TRBJ1-4; D perhaps matches TRBD1 (6 bases). Germline V gene sequence: CDR1 KGHSH, CDR2 LQKENI. With 4 bases removed from V and 6 bases from J, the gap between germline ends came to 9 bases. The CDR3 contains 13 residues. CDR3 amino acids: CASSLGTHEKLFF. DNA of the CDR3: TGTGCCAGCTCACTTGGGACACATGAAAAACTGTTTTTT.

The chain has TRBV2 and TRBJ2-5; 8 positions match TRBD2. Losses at the gene ends were 6 bases for V and 2 bases for J; bases not matched to a gene: 11. This CDR3 has 16 amino acids. CDR1 is SNHLY and CDR2 is FYNNEI in the germline V gene. CDR3 protein: CASSPGTRAEQETQYF. As DNA, the CDR3 is TGTGCCAGCAGCCCCGGGACTAGAGCGGAGCAAGAGACCCAGTACTTC.

This chain connects TRBV27 to TRBJ2-7, with 15 bases identical to TRBD2. The CDR3 spans 14 residues. Losses at the gene ends were 6 bases for V and 7 bases for J; bases not matched to a gene: 4. Germline assignment: CDR1 MNHEY and CDR2 SMNVEV (reference sequence). As DNA, the CDR3 is TGTGCCAGCAGCCTCGGGACTAGCGGGAGGGAGCAGTACTTC. Translated: CASSLGTSGREQYF.

The chain combines TRBV27 with TRBJ2-1; D might be TRBD2 (6 bases). The CDR3 totals 16 residues. The germline V gene has CDR1 MNHEY and CDR2 SMNVEV (reference sequence). The V end was cut by 5 bases, the J end by 0 bases, with 14 bases between. CDR3 residues: CASSPVAVSSYNEQFF. The CDR3 nucleotides read TGTGCCAGCAGTCCGGTAGCGGTTAGCTCCTACAATGAGCAGTTCTTC.

This clone was found a few times. J is TRBJ1-5 and V is TRBV27; D might be TRBD1 (6 bases). The CDR3 is 14 residues long. Trimming removed 2 bases from V and 6 bases from J, with 11 bases in between. The germline V gene encodes CDR1 MNHEY and CDR2 SMNVEV (reference sequence). The CDR3 sequence: CASSLQGLSQPQHF. The CDR3 DNA follows: TGTGCCAGCAGTTTACAGGGGTTGTCTCAGCCCCAGCATTTT.

The CDR3: CAIRTDNSPLHF. CDR3 bases: TGTGCCATCAGGACAGACAATTCACCCCTCCACTTT. The chain links TRBV10-3 to TRBJ1-6, with D perhaps TRBD1 (5 bases). In germline, CDR1 is ENHRY, CDR2 SYGVKD. Trimming stripped 6 bases from V and 7 bases from J, with 7 bases between. CDR3 length: 12 residues.

This clone was detected only a few times. V usage is TRBV27 and J usage is TRBJ1-5; D remains unclear. Trimming left V 5 bases short and J 3 bases short, with 8 bases between. Germline V lookup: CDR1 MNHEY, CDR2 SMNVEV (reference sequence). The CDR3 covers 13 residues. CDR3 loop: CASSESNNQPQHF. The CDR3 DNA reads as TGTGCCAGCAGTGAGTCTAACAATCAGCCCCAGCATTTT.

V usage is TRBV5-5 and J usage is TRBJ1-6; 8 bases agree with TRBD1. The CDR3 length is 15 residues. J gave up 10 bases and V 0 bases, and 6 bases lay outside the gene matches. Germline lookup yields CDR1 SGHKS and CDR2 YYEKEE (reference sequence). In nucleotides, the CDR3 is TGTGCCAGCAGCTTGGTAGACAGGGGAGGCTCACCCCTCCACTTT. It codes for CASSLVDRGGSPLHF.

The chain joins TRBV11-2 to TRBJ2-2; 10 bases map to TRBD2. CDR3 size: 16 residues. Per germline, CDR1 SGHAT and CDR2 FQNNGV. V was clipped by 6 bases and J by 2 bases; unmatched bases: 6. The CDR3, as DNA: TGTGCCAGCAGATCGGGACTAGCGAAAAACACCGGGGAGCTGTTTTTT. It codes for CASRSGLAKNTGELFF. Full variable domain (remainder filled in from reference TRBV11-2 and TRBJ2-2): EAGVAQSPRYKIIEKRQSVAFWCNPISGHATLYWYQQILGQGPKLLIQFQNNGVVDDSQLPKDRFSAERLKGVDSTLKIQPAKLEDSAVYLCASRSGLAKNTGELFFGEGSRLTVL.

The chain has TRBV30 and TRBJ2-7; possible D gene TRBD2, 6 bases. CDR1 GTSNPN and CDR2 SVGIG come from the germline V gene (reference sequence). This CDR3 spans 15 amino acids. Trimming stripped 1 base from V and 5 bases from J, with 18 bases between. Here the CDR3 DNA reads TGTGCCTGGAGTGCCCCCCCCGGGGGAAGGAACGAGCAGTACTTC. This codes for CAWSAPPGGRNEQYF.

The chain links TRBV2 to TRBJ1-4; maybe TRBD1 (6 bases). Germline CDR1 SNHLY, CDR2 FYNNEI. Trimming pared 6 bases from V and 14 bases from J, leaving 16 bases between. This CDR3 contains 12 residues. The CDR3 coding sequence is TGTGCCAGCAGCCCCCTTGGGCAGGGGCTGTTTTTT. Translating gives CASSPLGQGLFF.

The rearrangement links TRBV9 to TRBJ2-3; tentative D call: TRBD1 (8 bases). The CDR3 is 15 amino acids. CDR1 and CDR2 (germline): SGDLS, YYNGEE. V was cut by 6 bases and J by 5 bases, with 19 bases left in between. CDR3 sequence reads: CASTPRGPSGDTQYF. The CDR3 nucleotides are TGTGCCAGCACTCCCAGGGGGCCTAGCGGAGATACGCAGTATTTT.

The chain recombines TRBV27 with TRBJ1-1, with TRBD1 as a possible D gene (6 bases). Per the germline V gene, CDR1 is MNHEY and CDR2 is SMNVEV (reference sequence). Trimming left V 6 bases short and J 5 bases short, with 13 bases between. The CDR3 has 13 residues. CDR3 residues: CASSQQGRTEAFF. The CDR3 coding sequence is TGTGCCAGCAGCCAACAGGGTCGGACTGAAGCTTTCTTT.

This rearrangement joins TRBV4-1 to TRBJ1-4; D is ambiguous. From germline, CDR1 is MGHRA and CDR2 YSYEKL. The V gene lost 1 base and the J gene lost 4 bases, with 10 bases spanning the gap. This CDR3 has 15 amino acids. The DNA of the CDR3 is TGCGCCAGCAGCCAAGGGGGAGGGATTAATGAAAAACTGTTTTTT. Translated: CASSQGGGINEKLFF.

The V and J genes are TRBV5-1 and TRBJ2-2; 7 bases are shared with TRBD1. This CDR3 comprises 15 residues. Unmatched junction bases numbered 8, after V lost 4 bases and J lost 5 bases. Germline-derived CDR1 and CDR2 are SGHRS and YFSETQ. The CDR3 bases are TGCGCCAGCAGCACCAGACAGGGCCGGACCGGGGAGCTGTTTTTT. This gives the protein CASSTRQGRTGELFF.

V and J are TRBV30 and TRBJ2-3; D gene ambiguous. The length of the CDR3 is 13 residues. V was pared by 2 bases and J by 0 bases, with 6 bases between. CDR1 and CDR2 (germline): GTSNPN, SVGIG (reference sequence). The CDR3 here is CAWSWRSTDTQYF. Written as DNA, the CDR3 is TGTGCCTGGAGTTGGCGGAGCACAGATACGCAGTATTTT.

The chain couples TRBV18 to TRBJ1-1; a weak D match, TRBD1 (6 bases). This CDR3 region has 14 residues. V was shortened by 3 bases and J by 4 bases, with 12 bases between the two germline ends. The germline V gene encodes CDR1 KGHSH and CDR2 LQKENI. This chain's CDR3 is CASSPAGAGTEAFF. CDR3 bases: TGTGCCAGCTCACCTGCAGGGGCTGGCACTGAAGCTTTCTTT.

The V call is TRBV4-3, the J call TRBJ2-1, with D perhaps TRBD1 (6 bases). Germline loops: CDR1 LGHNA, CDR2 YSLEER. V shed 0 bases and J shed 2 bases, with 11 bases lying between them. The CDR3 is made up of 16 amino acids. CDR3 sequence reads: CASSQESTGPYNEQFF. The CDR3, as DNA: TGCGCCAGCAGCCAAGAGTCGACAGGCCCCTACAATGAGCAGTTCTTC.

The count of this clone is one. The chain employs TRBV18 and TRBJ2-2, with D tentatively TRBD1 (5 bases). Trimming removed 2 bases from V and 8 bases from J, with 9 bases in between. CDR3 length: 13 residues. Germline V CDR1 and CDR2: KGHSH, LQKENI. The CDR3 coding sequence is TGTGCCAGCTCACCATTTCAGGGAGGGGAGCTGTTTTTT. Translated, it gives CASSPFQGGELFF.

The chain links TRBV5-5 to TRBJ1-3, with D unclear. Germline loops: CDR1 SGHKS, CDR2 YYEKEE (reference sequence). The V end lost 3 bases, the J end lost 0 bases, and 13 bases lay between the germline ends. The CDR3 covers 16 residues. The CDR3 protein is CASSSAIVGSGNTIYF. The CDR3 nucleotides are TGTGCCAGCAGCTCTGCTATAGTTGGCTCTGGAAACACCATATATTTT.